This passage covers 31 T cell receptor beta chains from one sample sequenced in a study of blood T cell repertoires in COVID-19. Assay used: immunoSEQ multiplex PCR; TCRdb lists only in-frame clones, some missing. The table has 45,000 to 65,000 clones, about 91% seen once. Sequencing input: peripheral blood. The receptors were sampled from a man aged 60 to 75 with active COVID-19.

As to this clone: The same CDR3 can be traced to other DNA sequences in this sample. CDR3 nucleotide sequence: TGTGCCAGCAGCGTCCTGGCGGGGGGCACCGGGGAGCTGTTTTTT. Its protein product is CASSVLAGGTGELFF. The chain has TRBV9 and TRBJ2-2; 8 nucleotides agree with TRBD2. Germline loops: CDR1 SGDLS, CDR2 YYNGEE. The trim removed 2 bases at V and 4 bases at J, leaving 4 bases unmatched. This CDR3 is built from 15 residues.

The chain has TRBV7-9 and TRBJ2-7, with D uncertain. The ends were cut back, 2 bases at V and 3 bases at J, with 5 bases in the middle. The V gene's germline CDR1 is SEHNR and CDR2 FQNEAQ (reference sequence). The CDR3 has 12 amino acids. The CDR3 sequence is CASSLRGYEQYF. In DNA, the CDR3 is TGTGCCAGCAGCTTACGCGGCTACGAGCAGTACTTC.

CDR3 in DNA: TGCAGTGCTAGTCTTACAGCGGGGGGTAGCACAGATACGCAGTATTTT. This codes for CSASLTAGGSTDTQYF. The chain carries TRBV20-1 and TRBJ2-3; 9 bases are a match to TRBD2. Germline-derived CDR1 and CDR2 are DFQATT and SNEGSKA (reference sequence). The CDR3 spans 16 residues. The ends lost 3 bases at V and 0 bases at J; junction bases unmatched: 7.

The rearrangement links TRBV9 to TRBJ1-4, with D unresolved. CDR1 SGDLS and CDR2 YYNGEE come from the germline V gene. V lost 6 bases, J lost 5 bases, and 14 bases lay in between. The CDR3 contains 14 residues. The CDR3 region has the DNA TGTGCCAGCACCAGAGGGTTACTAAATGAAAAACTGTTTTTT. Its protein is CASTRGLLNEKLFF.

V and J are TRBV5-1 and TRBJ2-5; D is unresolved. Trimming took off 4 bases at V and 1 base at J, with 8 bases between the two ends. The germline V gene has CDR1 SGHRS and CDR2 YFSETQ. CDR3 length: 13 amino acids. This CDR3 reads CASSPSPQETQYF. CDR3 DNA: TGCGCCAGCAGCCCGTCCCCCCAAGAGACCCAGTACTTC.

The CDR3, as DNA: TGTGCCAGTCAAAGGGAGACAGGGGCCTACGAGCAGTACTTC. This sequence encodes CASQRETGAYEQYF. The chain joins TRBV28 to TRBJ2-7; the match to TRBD1 covers 8 bases. CDR3 length equals 14 residues. CDR1 and CDR2 (germline): MDHEN, SYDVKM. Unmatched junction bases numbered 9, after V lost 9 bases and J lost 2 bases.

Comment on this clone: This specimen includes other DNA sequences encoding the same CDR3. The chain carries TRBV4-1 and TRBJ2-7; D is possibly TRBD2 (6 bases). Germline V gene sequence: CDR1 MGHRA, CDR2 YSYEKL. The CDR3 is made up of 13 amino acids. Trimming took off 1 base at V and 6 bases at J, with 10 bases between the two ends. The CDR3 loop is CASSQAGEGEQYF. The CDR3 nucleotides read TGCGCCAGCAGCCAAGCGGGAGAGGGCGAGCAGTACTTC.

The chain is built from TRBV15 and TRBJ2-1; TRBD1 is a possible D gene (5 bases). V was clipped by 1 base and J by 9 bases, with 13 bases between them. The CDR3 sequence is 14 residues long. The germline V gene has CDR1 LNHNV and CDR2 YYDKDF (reference sequence). The CDR3 region is CATSRGPNRGEQFF. The CDR3 DNA sequence: TGTGCCACCAGCAGAGGTCCGAATAGGGGTGAGCAGTTCTTC.

The V and J genes are TRBV5-1 and TRBJ2-7; 9 bases agree with TRBD2. Trimming removed 5 bases from V and 0 bases from J; junction bases left unmatched: 6. This CDR3 is built from 15 residues. Per germline, CDR1 SGHRS and CDR2 YFSETQ. CDR3 sequence reads: CASRETSGSSYEQYF. The DNA of the CDR3 is TGCGCCAGCAGAGAGACTAGCGGAAGCTCCTACGAGCAGTACTTC.

The chain uses TRBV4-1 and TRBJ2-5, with TRBD2 matching 12 bases. V lost 1 base to trimming and J lost 4 bases; unmatched junction nucleotides: 4. The CDR3 is 16 amino acids. The germline CDR1 and CDR2 sequences are MGHRA and YSYEKL. In nucleotides, the CDR3 is TGCGCCAGCAGCCAAGTAGGACTAGCGGGAATAGAGACCCAGTACTTC. Protein: CASSQVGLAGIETQYF.

V is TRBV5-6 and J is TRBJ2-5; D is possibly TRBD2 (7 bases). The CDR3 loop spans 13 amino acids. Germline lookup yields CDR1 SGHDT and CDR2 YYEEEE. Trimming stripped 4 bases from V and 5 bases from J, with 12 bases between. The CDR3 DNA reads as TGTGCCAGCAGCCTGGGGGGGGGCGAGACCCAGTACTTC. Translated, it gives CASSLGGGETQYF.

This clone was counted a few times. V usage is TRBV7-6 and J usage is TRBJ1-3; D ambiguous. Trimming removed 1 base at V and 1 base at J, with 8 bases between. This CDR3 has 15 residues. Per germline, CDR1 SGHVS and CDR2 FNYEAQ. The CDR3 DNA is TGTGCCAGCAGCTTAGGGGCAGATTCTGGAAACACCATATATTTT. Translation gives CASSLGADSGNTIYF.

This chain joins TRBV5-6 and TRBJ2-1; TRBD2 matches 10 bases. CDR1 and CDR2 from the germline V gene are SGHDT and YYEEEE. There are 19 residues in the CDR3. V lost 4 bases, J lost 4 bases, and 17 bases stayed unmatched. The CDR3 protein is CASSPGRLHGLAVYNEQFF. The CDR3 DNA follows: TGTGCCAGCAGCCCGGGGCGGCTGCATGGACTAGCGGTTTACAATGAGCAGTTCTTC.

The gene calls are TRBV18 and TRBJ2-3; TRBD2 agrees at 7 bases. The CDR3 has 16 amino acids. Trimming cost V 0 bases and J 9 bases; bases outside gene matches: 12. The germline V gene has CDR1 KGHSH and CDR2 LQKENI. This CDR3 reads CASSPPASGSLGTQYF. CDR3 sequence (DNA): TGTGCCAGCTCACCACCGGCTAGCGGTTCCCTCGGCACGCAGTATTTT.

This clone was counted between two and nine times. This chain connects TRBV7-8 to TRBJ1-5; 11 bases match TRBD1. In germline, CDR1 is SGHVS, CDR2 FQNEAQ. V was clipped by 0 bases and J by 4 bases; unmatched bases: 2. The CDR3 totals 16 residues. DNA of the CDR3: TGTGCCAGCAGCTTAGCTGGACAGGGGGCTAATCAGCCCCAGCATTTT. Its translation: CASSLAGQGANQPQHF.

V and J are TRBV3-1 (or the pseudogene TRBV3-2) and TRBJ1-6; D call uncertain. The V end was cut by 3 bases, the J end by 9 bases, with 9 bases between. The CDR3 consists of 13 residues. CDR1 LGHDT and CDR2 YNNKEL come from the germline V gene (reference sequence). Written as DNA, the CDR3 is TGTGCCAGCAGCCATGCTCCAGGTTCACCCCTCCACTTT. Residues: CASSHAPGSPLHF.

The count of this clone is one. CDR3 residues: CASSPWGRVTGELFF. The DNA of the CDR3 is TGTGCCAGCAGCCCATGGGGGCGAGTCACCGGGGAGCTGTTTTTT. The chain links TRBV7-8 to TRBJ2-2; the D gene is possibly TRBD1 (6 bases). Germline V gene lookup returns CDR1 SGHVS and CDR2 FQNEAQ. V dropped 5 bases and J dropped 4 bases, with 14 bases sitting between them. This CDR3 has 15 amino acids.

This clone was recorded a few times. The CDR3 nucleotides read TGTGCCAGCAGACACAGTAATTCACCCCTCCACTTT. It yields the protein CASRHSNSPLHF. V gene TRBV3-1 (or the pseudogene TRBV3-2) combines with J gene TRBJ1-6, with D hard to call. The V gene's germline CDR1 is LGHDT and CDR2 YNNKEL (reference sequence). The length of the CDR3 is 12 residues. V lost 6 bases and J lost 6, with 6 bases in between.

The chain joins TRBV28 to TRBJ1-4; D remains ambiguous. The CDR3 runs to 14 residues. Germline CDR1 is MDHEN and CDR2 is SYDVKM. Deletions cut 1 base from V and 5 bases from J, with 8 bases between. The CDR3 region has the DNA TGTGCCAGCAGTTTATTCCAGACAAATGAAAAACTGTTTTTT. It codes for CASSLFQTNEKLFF.

J is TRBJ2-5 and V is TRBV3-1 (or the pseudogene TRBV3-2), with D perhaps TRBD1 (6 bases). This CDR3 contains 17 residues. The germline gives CDR1 LGHDT, CDR2 YNNKEL (reference sequence). The CDR3 DNA sequence: TGTGCTGTAGGCCGACAGGAGCCGGGACGACTCCAGGGGACCCAGTACTTC. It translates to CAVGRQEPGRLQGTQYF.

The chain carries TRBV9 and TRBJ1-1; D is undetermined. V lost 4 bases and J lost 1, with 11 bases in between. This CDR3 region has 14 residues. Looked up from germline, CDR1 is SGDLS and CDR2 is YYNGEE. CDR3 nucleotides: TGTGCCAGCAGCCCTCAGGTTGGGAACACTGAAGCTTTCTTT. Protein product: CASSPQVGNTEAFF.

CDR3 in DNA: TGTGCCAGCAGCTTAAACGGTGAAATCGGACCCCTCCACTTT. Its translation: CASSLNGEIGPLHF. V usage is TRBV27 and J usage is TRBJ1-6; D is undetermined. Germline CDR1 reads MNHEY; CDR2 reads SMNVEV (reference sequence). Trimming took off 6 bases at V and 12 bases at J, with 18 bases between the two ends. This CDR3 contains 14 residues.

The chain links TRBV19 to TRBJ2-1; TRBD2 agrees at 8 bases. Germline CDR1 LNHDA, CDR2 SQIVND (reference sequence). V was pared by 5 bases and J by 4 bases, with 4 bases of the junction left unmatched. This CDR3 comprises 14 residues. CDR3 nucleotides: TGTGCCAGTAGTCGCCCTAGCGGGTACAATGAGCAGTTCTTC. As protein: CASSRPSGYNEQFF.

This rearrangement joins TRBV28 to TRBJ1-2, with TRBD1 matching 9 bases. CDR3 length: 13 amino acids. Germline assignment: CDR1 MDHEN and CDR2 SYDVKM. After removal of 5 bases from V and 7 bases from J, the junction contained 5 bases not matched to a gene. The CDR3 reads CASSLTGGGGYTF. The CDR3 bases are TGTGCCAGCAGTCTGACAGGGGGGGGTGGCTACACCTTC.

The gene calls are TRBV27 and TRBJ2-1; D is possibly TRBD2 (7 bases). Germline V CDR1 and CDR2: MNHEY, SMNVEV (reference sequence). V lost 7 bases to trimming and J lost 10 bases, with 23 bases between them. This CDR3 region has 15 residues. The DNA of the CDR3 is TGTGCCAGCACCCGGGTGGGGGCGGGAGAGGGGGAGCAGTTCTTC. Protein product: CASTRVGAGEGEQFF.

The chain is built from TRBV27 and TRBJ1-3; D unresolved. V lost 6 bases to trimming and J lost 8 bases, with 14 bases between them. Germline values: CDR1 MNHEY, CDR2 SMNVEV (reference sequence). The CDR3 sequence is 13 residues long. The CDR3 sequence: CASRSFIEDTIYF. The CDR3 DNA reads TGTGCCAGCAGATCATTTATAGAGGACACCATATATTTT.

The chain is built from TRBV11-1 and TRBJ2-5; TRBD2 is a possible D gene (6 bases). This CDR3 region has 15 residues. The V end was cut by 5 bases, the J end by 1 base, with 14 bases between. Germline CDR1 and CDR2: SGHAT and FQDESV (reference sequence). CDR3 protein: CASSTTKRVQETQYF. CDR3 nucleotides: TGTGCCAGCAGCACGACGAAGCGGGTCCAAGAGACCCAGTACTTC.

The chain joins TRBV4-1 to TRBJ2-5; a possible D gene is TRBD2 (6 bases). The CDR3 runs to 13 residues. V lost 0 bases and J 5 bases, leaving 7 bases between the germline ends. Germline V gene lookup returns CDR1 MGHRA and CDR2 YSYEKL. DNA of the CDR3: TGCGCCAGCAGCCAAGATGGGGGGGAGACCCAGTACTTC. Its protein product is CASSQDGGETQYF.

The chain is built from TRBV28 and TRBJ2-5, with D hard to call. This CDR3 comprises 13 residues. The germline V gene has CDR1 MDHEN and CDR2 SYDVKM. V lost 6 bases, J lost 4 bases, and 12 bases lay in between. This CDR3 reads CASSSPPGETQYF. The DNA of the CDR3 is TGTGCCAGCAGCTCGCCTCCGGGAGAGACCCAGTACTTC.

This chain connects TRBV9 to TRBJ2-1; TRBD2 matches 9 bases. Germline values: CDR1 SGDLS, CDR2 YYNGEE. Germline trimming cut 3 bases from V and 5 bases from J; bases unmatched to any gene: 18. The CDR3 runs to 19 residues. CDR3 sequence: CASSAPTATPSGIHNEQFF. DNA for the CDR3: TGTGCCAGCAGCGCCCCGACGGCTACCCCTAGCGGGATACACAATGAGCAGTTCTTC.

The chain links TRBV28 to TRBJ2-7; perhaps TRBD1 as D (5 bases). Germline CDR1 and CDR2: MDHEN and SYDVKM. V was trimmed by 4 bases and J by 2 bases, leaving 9 bases between them. The CDR3 is made up of 13 amino acids. The CDR3 reads CASSWGLTYEQYF. DNA for the CDR3: TGTGCCAGCAGTTGGGGCCTGACCTACGAGCAGTACTTC.